Here is one T cell receptor (beta chain) with its context. These data belong to a study of shared clonotypes between healthy human individuals. The V end lost 7 bases, the J end lost 12 bases, and 19 bases lay between the germline ends. CDR1 is WSHSY and CDR2 is SAAADI in the germline V gene. The CDR3 loop spans 13 amino acids. Sequenced by immunoSEQ multiplex PCR; TCRdb stores in-frame clones only, minus some. This table has 2,500,000 or so clones, around nine tenths appearing once. The sample was naive CD4+ T cells sorted from blood. Documented subset: CD45RA+ positively selected. This chain joins TRBV10-2 and TRBJ2-1, with TRBD1 as a possible D gene (5 bases). This TCR came from a man between 18 and 35 years old in good health. The CDR3 nucleotides are TGCGCCAGCACCCTGCTCACAGGCCGTGGGCAGTTCTTC. This encodes CASTLLTGRGQFF.